The 28 T cell receptor beta chains reported below all come from one sample, sequenced in a study of STAT5B mutations in CD4+ large granular lymphocyte leukemia. Generated by immunoSEQ multiplex PCR, the TCRdb table keeps only in-frame clones and is missing some. In the table there are about 30,000 clones, approximately 79% of which are singletons. Sequencing was carried out using CD4+ T cells from blood buffy coats. These receptors all stem from a human donor in good health.

This clone was seen a single time. V and J are TRBV6-1 and TRBJ1-4, with no clear D. Germline assignment: CDR1 MNHNS and CDR2 SASEGT. V lost 5 bases, J lost 7 bases, and 14 bases lay in between. The CDR3 spans 14 residues. In DNA, the CDR3 is TGTGCCAGCAGTCAAGGTAGTCCTGGTGAAAAACTGTTTTTT. This translates into CASSQGSPGEKLFF.

This chain uses TRBV6-6 with TRBJ2-1; 12 bases map to TRBD2. Germline loops: CDR1 MNHNY, CDR2 SVGAGI (reference sequence). The CDR3 runs 16 residues. V lost 5 bases and J lost 6; bases outside the gene matches: 8. The CDR3 coding sequence is TGTGCCAGCAGTCATTCTAGCGGGAGGGCTGTCAATGAGCAGTTCTTC. It translates to CASSHSSGRAVNEQFF.

The chain is built from TRBV6-5 and TRBJ1-5; D not certain. Deletions cut 2 bases from V and 9 bases from J, with 8 bases between. Germline values: CDR1 MNHEY, CDR2 SVGAGI. The CDR3 covers 12 residues. This CDR3 reads CASSYTGGPQHF. The CDR3 nucleotides are TGTGCCAGCAGTTACACGGGTGGGCCCCAGCATTTT.

This chain connects TRBV11-2 to TRBJ2-2; 9 nucleotides agree with TRBD2. V shed 6 bases, J shed 7 bases, and the junction held 9 bases outside the gene matches. The CDR3 totals 15 residues. Looked up from germline, CDR1 is SGHAT and CDR2 is FQNNGV. CDR3 coding DNA: TGTGCCAGCAGGGAGGGACTAGCTGTGGACGGGGAGCTGTTTTTT. Translation: CASREGLAVDGELFF.

The rearrangement uses TRBV7-9 and TRBJ2-1; TRBD1 aligns across 7 bases. The CDR3 has 17 residues. Germline CDR1 reads SEHNR; CDR2 reads FQNEAQ (reference sequence). Germline trimming cut 2 bases from V and 5 bases from J; bases unmatched to any gene: 12. The CDR3 is CASSLLGTRQGHNEQFF. As DNA, the CDR3 is TGTGCCAGCAGCTTACTGGGGACCCGACAGGGCCACAATGAGCAGTTCTTC.

The chain is built from TRBV27 and TRBJ1-6; D call uncertain. V lost 2 bases and J lost 5, with 13 bases in between. The CDR3 extends over 16 amino acids. The V gene's germline CDR1 is MNHEY and CDR2 SMNVEV (reference sequence). The CDR3 DNA reads as TGTGCCAGCAGTTTAAACAGAAACAGCAATAATTCACCCCTCCACTTT. This encodes CASSLNRNSNNSPLHF.

The chain links TRBV28 to TRBJ2-4, with no clear D. The CDR3 is made up of 15 amino acids. The germline gives CDR1 MDHEN, CDR2 SYDVKM. Deletions cut 8 bases from V and 0 bases from J, with 14 bases between. The CDR3 spells CASGRQNLAKNIQYF. CDR3 nucleotide sequence: TGTGCCAGCGGCCGGCAGAACCTAGCCAAAAACATTCAGTACTTC. Supplemented by reference TRBV28 and TRBJ2-4, the full variable domain reads DVKVTQSSRYLVKRTGEKVFLECVQDMDHENMFWYRQDPGLGLRLIYFSYDVKMKEKGDIPEGYSVSREKKERFSLILESASTNQTSMYLCASGRQNLAKNIQYFGAGTRLSVL.

The chain combines TRBV9 with TRBJ2-3; TRBD2 matches 8 bases. This CDR3 is built from 14 residues. The germline V gene has CDR1 SGDLS and CDR2 YYNGEE. Trimming removed 7 bases from V and 4 bases from J; junction bases left unmatched: 8. In DNA, the CDR3 is TGTGCCAGCGGGTTCGGGGGGGCCCCAGATACGCAGTATTTT. Encoded protein: CASGFGGAPDTQYF.

The count of this clone is one. The CDR3 DNA sequence: TGTGCCAGCACCCTCACGGGGGGTTGGGGCTACACCTTC. It is translated as CASTLTGGWGYTF. The rearrangement joins TRBV5-4 to TRBJ1-2; weak D call: TRBD1 (5 bases). Germline V lookup: CDR1 SGHNT, CDR2 YYREEE (reference sequence). The length of the CDR3 is 13 residues. V lost 6 bases to trimming and J lost 8 bases, with 17 bases between them.

V is TRBV13 and J is TRBJ2-5; D gene ambiguous. The length of the CDR3 is 13 residues. The V and J ends lost 2 bases and 11 bases respectively, with 15 bases between them. Germline V gene sequence: CDR1 PRHDT, CDR2 FYEKMQ (reference sequence). CDR3 DNA sequence: TGTGCCAGCAGCTTAAGCAGGCTTCAACAGCAGTACTTC. This sequence encodes CASSLSRLQQQYF.

This sequence joins TRBV6-1 and TRBJ2-2, with a weak D call TRBD1 (5 bases). From germline, CDR1 is MNHNS and CDR2 SASEGT. Trimming removed 0 bases from V and 7 bases from J, with 18 bases in between. There are 17 residues in the CDR3. CDR3 in amino acids: CASSEALSLGPGGELFF. CDR3 nucleotides: TGTGCCAGCAGTGAAGCTCTTAGCTTGGGGCCGGGCGGGGAGCTGTTTTTT.

This clone has only a few counts. The gene calls are TRBV6-5 and TRBJ2-3, with a tentative D call TRBD1 (6 bases). The CDR3 contains 14 residues. CDR1 is MNHEY and CDR2 is SVGAGI in the germline V gene. The V end lost 6 bases, the J end lost 8 bases, and 18 bases lay between the germline ends. DNA for the CDR3: TGTGCCAGCAGCAACAGGGACACCAGGGGTACGCAGTATTTT. Its protein is CASSNRDTRGTQYF.

The chain joins TRBV21-1 to TRBJ1-5. TRBV21-1 is a recognized pseudogene. The CDR3 is made up of 15 amino acids. The CDR3 nucleotides are TGTGCCACCCTCGGGGCTTCAAATAGCAATCAGCCCCAGCATTTT. Translated: CATLGASNSNQPQHF.

The CDR3 loop reads CASDRTNEPYGYTF. The CDR3, as DNA: TGTGCTTCGGATCGCACAAATGAACCCTATGGCTACACCTTC. The chain links TRBV30 to TRBJ1-2; D not certain. Germline V gene data show CDR1 as GTSNPN and CDR2 as SVGIG (reference sequence). The CDR3 is 14 residues long.

The chain joins TRBV6-7 to TRBJ1-5, with 7 bases fitting TRBD1. TRBV6-7 counts as an open reading frame of uncertain function. With 6 bases clipped from V and 6 bases from J, the junction kept 5 bases outside the gene matches. This CDR3 contains 13 residues. CDR3 sequence: CASSRTGGQPQHF. Here the CDR3 DNA reads TGTGCCAGCAGCCGGACAGGAGGTCAGCCCCAGCATTTT.

The chain has TRBV6-5 and TRBJ1-5; TRBD1 agrees at 11 bases. Germline V CDR1 and CDR2: MNHEY, SVGAGI. The CDR3 covers 14 residues. The V gene end was trimmed by 5 bases and the J gene end by 5 bases; junction bases not matched to a gene: 2. This chain's CDR3 is CASSRTGGYQPQHF. The CDR3 nucleotides read TGTGCCAGCAGTCGGACAGGGGGCTATCAGCCCCAGCATTTT.

The V and J genes are TRBV6-5 and TRBJ1-1; possibly TRBD1 for D (6 bases). Trimming took 6 bases from V and 0 from J, leaving 11 bases between them. Germline values: CDR1 MNHEY, CDR2 SVGAGI. The CDR3 is 14 amino acids. The CDR3 loop is CASRGRGLNTEAFF. The CDR3 DNA follows: TGTGCCAGCAGAGGCAGGGGACTGAACACTGAAGCTTTCTTT.

The J gene is TRBJ1-5, the V gene TRBV19, with D possibly being TRBD1 (6 bases). The CDR3 consists of 15 residues. Trimming left V 3 bases short and J 3 bases short, with 12 bases between. Looked up from germline, CDR1 is LNHDA and CDR2 is SQIVND (reference sequence). CDR3 sequence: CASSIAGTPNQPQHF. The CDR3 DNA sequence: TGTGCCAGTAGTATCGCCGGGACACCCAATCAGCCCCAGCATTTT.

This clone was seen a single time. The chain's CDR3 is CSAGEVYEQYF. The DNA of the CDR3 is TGCAGTGCTGGGGAGGTCTACGAGCAGTACTTC. The chain carries TRBV20-1 and TRBJ2-7, with a tentative D call TRBD2 (6 bases). CDR1 is DFQATT and CDR2 is SNEGSKA in the germline V gene (reference sequence). The V gene lost 5 bases and the J gene lost 3 bases, with 8 bases spanning the gap. CDR3 length: 11 amino acids.

J is TRBJ2-7 and V is TRBV7-8, with 7 nucleotides matching TRBD2. Looked up from germline, CDR1 is SGHVS and CDR2 is FQNEAQ. The CDR3 runs to 17 residues. After removal of 0 bases from V and 0 bases from J, the junction contained 8 bases not matched to a gene. The CDR3 region has the DNA TGTGCCAGCAGCTTAGCCCTCGGGGAGGGAAGCTCCTACGAGCAGTACTTC. It encodes CASSLALGEGSSYEQYF. Looking up the rest from reference TRBV7-8 and TRBJ2-7 gives the full variable domain: GAGVSQSPRYKVAKRGQDVALRCDPISGHVSLFWYQQALGQGPEFLTYFQNEAQLDKSGLPSDRFFAERPEGSVSTLKIQRTQQEDSAVYLCASSLALGEGSSYEQYFGPGTRLTVT.

This clone was observed a few times. At the DNA level, this CDR3 is encoded by other sequences in the same sample as well. This sequence joins TRBV30 and TRBJ1-5; 8 nucleotides match TRBD1. There are 15 residues in the CDR3. Looked up from germline, CDR1 is GTSNPN and CDR2 is SVGIG (reference sequence). V was pared by 2 bases and J by 0 bases, with 3 bases of the junction left unmatched. This CDR3 is CAWSSGQGSNQPQHF. CDR3 nucleotides: TGTGCCTGGAGTTCTGGACAGGGTAGCAATCAGCCCCAGCATTTT. Looking up the rest from reference TRBV30 and TRBJ1-5 gives the full variable domain: SQTIHQWPATLVQPVGSPLSLECTVEGTSNPNLYWYRQAAGRGLQLLFYSVGIGQISSEVPQNLSASRPQDRQFILSSKKLLLSDSGFYLCAWSSGQGSNQPQHFGDGTRLSIL.

This clone was seen once. This chain links TRBV6-6 with TRBJ2-2, with unresolved D. The V gene's germline CDR1 is MNHNY and CDR2 SVGAGI (reference sequence). This CDR3 spans 15 amino acids. V was trimmed by 2 bases and J by 0 bases, leaving 7 bases between them. The CDR3 region has the DNA TGTGCCAGCAGTTACGTCGGCTCGAACACCGGGGAGCTGTTTTTT. Amino acid sequence: CASSYVGSNTGELFF.

The chain has TRBV5-1 and TRBJ2-1; D perhaps matches TRBD2 (7 bases). Per the germline V gene, CDR1 is SGHRS and CDR2 is YFSETQ. This CDR3 spans 15 amino acids. Between the trimmed V and J ends, which lost 2 bases and 2 bases, there was a span of 11 bases. Written as DNA, the CDR3 is TGCGCCAGCAGCTTAGGGGGGGCGGCCTACAATGAGCAGTTCTTC. As protein: CASSLGGAAYNEQFF.

This sequence joins TRBV20-1 and TRBJ2-7, with a possible D match to TRBD1 (6 bases). V shed 4 bases and J shed 3 bases, with 7 bases lying between them. Germline CDR1 and CDR2: DFQATT and SNEGSKA (reference sequence). CDR3 size: 11 residues. The DNA of the CDR3 is TGCAGTGCTAAGGACAGCTACGAGCAGTACTTC. Protein: CSAKDSYEQYF.

The chain links TRBV4-1 to TRBJ2-6; D ambiguous. Germline V lookup: CDR1 MGHRA, CDR2 YSYEKL. V gave up 0 bases and J gave up 2 bases, with 11 bases separating them. The CDR3 runs to 17 residues. CDR3 sequence reads: CASSQEIARTGANVLTF. In DNA, the CDR3 is TGCGCCAGCAGCCAAGAGATTGCCAGGACTGGGGCCAACGTCCTGACTTTC.

A note on this clone: Germline is not matched at one junction end, which may reflect a read error. The J gene is TRBJ1-3, the V gene TRBV20-1; D gene uncertain. CDR1 and CDR2 (germline): DFQATT, SNEGSKA (reference sequence). This CDR3 has 11 residues. Written as DNA, the CDR3 is TGCAGTGCTATGCTATACCGCTCGTGGGATTTT. Its protein is CSAMLYRSWDF.

The chain is built from TRBV23-1 and TRBJ2-7; 10 bases map to TRBD2. TRBV23-1 is marked as an open reading frame, function uncertain. The CDR3 totals 16 residues. V trimming: 2 bases; J trimming: 2 bases; junction bases outside the gene matches: 6. CDR3 amino acids: CASSQVGLAGAYEQYF. CDR3 coding DNA: TGCGCCAGCAGTCAAGTGGGCCTAGCGGGAGCCTACGAGCAGTACTTC.

The J gene is TRBJ2-5, the V gene TRBV5-1, with TRBD2 identical over 14 bases. Losses at the gene ends were 4 bases for V and 9 bases for J; bases not matched to a gene: 8. This CDR3 is 15 amino acids long. CDR1 is SGHRS and CDR2 is YFSETQ in the germline V gene. The CDR3 DNA is TGCGCCAGCAGCACGGGGACTAGCGGGAGAGACTCCCAGTACTTC. This codes for CASSTGTSGRDSQYF.